This T cell receptor beta chain was identified in a study of Ad26.COV2.S vaccination and SARS-CoV-2 variants. Overall study results and limits: Reportedly, spike-specific CD8+ and CD4+ T cell responses achieved substantial breadth once vaccination had taken place.

Treatment given: roughly 20 received Ad26.COV2.S at low or high dose, single or two shots; about 5 received placebo; per-sample allocation not given. Sampling occurred on day 63 after the first vaccine or placebo injection. At a Boston site, the person donating was an adult of 18-55 years. Looked up from germline, CDR1 is LGHDT and CDR2 is YNNKEL (reference sequence). The CDR3 spans 16 residues. Germline trimming cut 1 base from V and 6 bases from J; bases unmatched to any gene: 5. As concerns this clone: The antigen remains unidentified.

The table came from immunoSEQ multiplex PCR; TCRdb's copy has only in-frame clones and leaves some out. The data contain roughly 320,000 clones, over 75% of them seen just once; the ten biggest clones take up 3.4%. The V gene is TRBV3-1 (or the pseudogene TRBV3-2), the J gene TRBJ2-1, with TRBD2 matching 11 bases. The receptor was isolated from a person aged 18-60 years who received the Ad26.COV2.S COVID-19 vaccine or a placebo. The specimen comprised peripheral blood, sampled in a trial of Ad26.COV2.S vaccine versus placebo. The CDR3 DNA is TGTGCCAGCAGCCAAGGGGCACTAGCGGGGGTCAATGAGCAGTTCTTC. Amino acids: CASSQGALAGVNEQFF.